This TCR beta chain was identified during a study of CXCR3-negative and CXCR3-positive naive CD8 T cells. Study-wide results and limits: Both naive subsets had comparably high diversity; memory CD8+ cells much lower. More hydrophobic TRB CDR3s occurred in CXCR3-positive than in CXCR3-negative naive cells.

This clonotype is identified as medium-sized (0.01 to 0.1%) from frequency. As yet, its antigen is unknown. UMI-labeled 5' RACE yielded the TRB cDNA libraries. TCRdb re-called the 5' RACE reads; one entry per CDR3 protein, DNA not given. This sample contains under 9,000 distinct CDR3 sequences. Each CD8+ T cell subset was sorted in triplicate, 300,000 cells each. The CDR3 runs to 15 residues. Germline V gene lookup returns CDR1 DFQATT and CDR2 SNEGSKA (reference sequence). Sequencing used naive CXCR3- CD8+ T cells from blood. The subset was: CD45RO-CCR7+CD27+CD95- naive CD8+ T cells lacking CXCR3 (TNR3-). This sequence was found in a human donor in good health. Some clones in this sample may be carry-over from other donors' samples. This chain joins TRBV20-1 and TRBJ2-3. CDR3 loop: CSARDRATTTDTQYF.